The entry that follows covers one T cell receptor (beta chain) sequence. This clonotype was detected only a few times. No antigen is known for it. Base quality data are lacking; no much larger clone is found one base away. Looking up the germline V gene yields CDR1 SGHTS and CDR2 YDEGEE. The CDR3 holds 17 amino acids from the cysteine to the phenylalanine. The sequence is cut down to CDR3 DNA, 51 bases in frame from base 1. V is clipped by 0 bases and J by 0 bases, and the sequence between their germline boundaries is 13 bases long. The TCR beta CDR3 regions were amplified from the RNA transcripts. The TCR CDR3 was subjected to a first round of RT-PCR using the HTBI primer set and the Qiagen OneStep RT-PCR kit. A second multiplex PCR round built the libraries, followed by size selection and purification. The libraries were sequenced on an Illumina HiSeq2000 using paired-end 100 bp reads. The paper's data handling went like this. Raw data were processed with SOAPnuke, discarding reads with adapters, uncalled bases, mean Phred below 15, or no exact constant-primer or identifier match. High-quality paired reads were merged using COPE v1.2.5, and each unique nucleotide sequence was defined as a clonotype. MiTCR v1.1 was used to align clonotypes to the IMGT TRBV, TRBD and TRBJ reference segments. The analysis included only V-J combinations with a frequency above 0.0001, which together covered more than 98% of the repertoires. The TCS score was defined as the ratio of F50 (clonal expansion) to E x V (chaos), calculated using BLOSUM62-based TCRdist between CDR3 peptides within each V-J. Welch's t-statistics and random forest reduced approximately 520 V-J features to 10 to 15, which were used in a naive Bayes classifier (R e1071). The public sequencing data were trimmed at Q25 with fastp and processed into clonotypes with MiXCR by TCRdb, which kept only in-frame beta chains. Rows with one shared CDR3 protein collapse into an entry with the most common genes and DNA. TCRdb assigned the V and J calls; the authors' analysis was not used. This sample holds 600,000 or so distinct CDR3 sequences; roughly 17% were observed only once. The ten largest clonotypes hold around 3.9% of the sample.

This sample was taken from a study of T cells in Graves' hyperthyroidism and ophthalmopathy (dated by TCRdb to the late 2010s). At the level of the whole study: Peripheral blood samples were taken at initial diagnosis, before any treatment was given. To identify distinguishing TCR V-J signatures, a discovery cohort of 90 to 100 patients was used, comprising some 45 with Graves' ophthalmopathy and about 59 with stable Graves' hyperthyroidism. Prospective prediction of ophthalmopathy was tested in an independent validation cohort consisting of 18 hyperthyroidism patients and about 17 patients who later progressed to ophthalmopathy. For training and testing, the 100 or so patients in the discovery cohort were randomly divided in a 7:3 ratio. In about 6 Graves' hyperthyroidism patients, the study also compared T-cell repertoires from thyroid tissue with T-cell repertoires from blood. After blood sampling, hyperthyroidism patients were treated with methimazole at a starting dose of 30 mg daily, and ophthalmopathy patients were treated with high-dose intravenous methylprednisolone. TCR Vbeta CDR3 sequencing of 135 peripheral blood samples (about 45 ophthalmopathy, 75 hyperthyroidism and 17 progressor patients) is reported in the paper. Paper-wide results and their limitations: Most expanded thyroid clonotypes (frequency above 0.001) were also found in blood, which suggests that blood repertoires may mirror thyroid immune responses. No statistical method was used to fix the sample size in advance, and group allocation was not hidden from the investigators. Ophthalmopathy was separated from stable hyperthyroidism by a 13 V-J signature model, with 87.88% sensitivity and roughly 81% specificity obtained in cross-validation and 80%/75% obtained in testing. During validation, the model predicted progression to ophthalmopathy a median of roughly 7.1 months ahead of onset, with just under 71% sensitivity and about 75% specificity.

Graves' hyperthyroidism was defined as stable when no progression to ophthalmopathy occurred over 18 months of follow-up. Hyperthyroidism patients were newly diagnosed, had a disease duration of under 2 months, and were aged 18 to 65 years. Exclusion was applied to patients with uncontrolled infections, other autoimmune diseases, pregnancy or lactation. Diagnoses relied on clinical symptoms, serum thyroxine and TRAb, thyroid ultrasound and orbital computed tomography. PBMCs were separated from roughly 10 ml of fresh peripheral blood using Ficoll-Paque density gradient centrifugation. Trizol reagent was used to extract total RNA, and RNA quality was then checked on an Agilent 2100 Bioanalyzer.

This chain joins TRBV5-8 to TRBJ1-5; the D gene lacks a confident call. Source material: blood. The sequence derives from a woman aged 30 to 39 with Graves' hyperthyroidism. The CDR3 protein: CASSLGLDGYSNQPQHF. At the DNA level, the sequence is TGTGCCAGCAGCTTGGGATTGGACGGCTATAGCAATCAGCCCCAGCATTTT.